This T cell receptor beta chain was captured by sequencing in a study of blood T cell repertoires in COVID-19. Study background: Whether acute or convalescent, the COVID-19 samples came from the United States, Italy and Spain. T cells, B-cell-depleted T cells, or PBMCs provided the cDNA or gDNA that served as material.

V was trimmed by 2 bases and J by 4 bases, leaving 15 bases between them. There are 16 residues in the CDR3. From germline, CDR1 is MNHNS and CDR2 SASEGT. In the study's own analysis: Amplified reference gene primers provided the basis for estimating nucleated cell counts. Using immunoSEQ multiplex PCR, the repertoire was profiled, and TCRdb retains in-frame clones only, with some absent. V and J calls plus clone size are reproduced from that table; the DNA served to infer D and trimming. The table records over 80,000 clones, over 75% of them present only once. This rearrangement joins TRBV6-1 to TRBJ1-3; D might be TRBD1 (5 bases). This clonotype was obtained from an elderly woman with acute or convalescent COVID-19. The specimen sequenced was peripheral blood. The CDR3 DNA is TGTGCCAGCAGTGAAACACTGCCTCAGGGAGGAAACACCATATATTTT. Its translation: CASSETLPQGGNTIYF.